This T cell receptor beta chain comes out of a study of CD8+ T cells in alopecia areata. Findings of the study overall: Across lesional scalp, and particularly alopecia totalis/universalis, clonality surpassed that of normal scalp. Sharing of TCR sequences between patients (possibly for HLA-related reasons) was less clear than in mice.

CDR1 is SQVTM, CDR2 ANQGSEA, per germline. V lost 7 bases and J lost 5, with 12 bases in between. There are 11 residues in the CDR3. This clone was observed a handful of times. What it binds is not known. The authors extracted RNA and reverse transcribed it into cDNA as the sequencing template. Sequencing was performed with immunoSEQ multiplex PCR; in TCRdb, only in-frame clones are kept and a portion is missing. This sample has 95,000 to 120,000 clones, with 45% to 70% found just once. The chain links TRBV29-1 to TRBJ2-7, with D hard to call. Source material: CD8+ T cells sorted from blood. The receptor was isolated from a human donor in good health. CDR3 sequence reads: CSGRNLNEQYF. The CDR3 DNA is TGCAGCGGAAGAAATTTGAACGAGCAGTACTTC.